A single sample is the source of the 15 T cell receptor beta chains below, sequenced in a study of cytomegalovirus exposure and HLA in healthy donors. Method: immunoSEQ multiplex PCR; TCRdb's copy keeps in-frame clones and lacks some. Counted here are over 200,000 clones, 83% occurring once; the ten biggest clones make up roughly 6%. Material: PBMCs. The receptor source for this set is a woman in her late teens or twenties in good health and CMV-seronegative.

The chain couples TRBV29-1 to TRBJ2-7; D may correspond to TRBD1 or TRBD2 (6 bases each). The germline V gene has CDR1 SQVTM and CDR2 ANQGSEA. CDR3 length: 13 residues. Trimming removed 2 bases at V and 3 bases at J, with 11 bases between. The CDR3 DNA sequence: TGCAGCGTTGAATCAGGGGAGGTCTACGAGCAGTACTTC. Amino acids: CSVESGEVYEQYF.

The CDR3: CASSFRRGENTEAFF. CDR3 sequence (DNA): TGCGCCAGCAGCTTTAGGAGAGGAGAGAACACTGAAGCTTTCTTT. The chain uses TRBV5-1 and TRBJ1-1; the D is unclear. Germline V gene sequence: CDR1 SGHRS, CDR2 YFSETQ. The germline V and J ends were trimmed by 2 bases and 1 base, with 12 bases remaining between them. This CDR3 is 15 amino acids long.

This clone showed up just once. The gene calls are TRBV9 and TRBJ1-4, with TRBD1 as a possible D gene (5 bases). The CDR3 consists of 16 residues. Germline CDR1 and CDR2: SGDLS and YYNGEE. The V end was cut by 0 bases, the J end by 7 bases, with 16 bases between. The CDR3 loop is CASSVGSAGRGEKLFF. CDR3 in DNA: TGTGCCAGCAGCGTAGGATCGGCAGGGAGGGGTGAAAAACTGTTTTTT.

CDR3 bases: TGTGCCAGTAGGGCGGGACAGGGTAGTCGAGGGAACACTGAAGCTTTCTTT. Its protein product is CASRAGQGSRGNTEAFF. J is TRBJ1-1 and V is TRBV19; the match to TRBD1 covers 9 bases. Germline V gene data show CDR1 as LNHDA and CDR2 as SQIVND (reference sequence). The CDR3 is 17 amino acids. J was trimmed by 1 base and V by 6 bases; bases with no gene match: 12.

The V call is TRBV5-1, the J call TRBJ1-1; D is unclear. This CDR3 is built from 12 residues. V was shortened by 4 bases and J by 6 bases, with 10 bases between the two germline ends. The germline gives CDR1 SGHRS, CDR2 YFSETQ. The CDR3 coding sequence is TGCGCCAGCAGCCCCCCGGCCCCTGAAGCTTTCTTT. Its translation: CASSPPAPEAFF.

V and J are TRBV19 and TRBJ1-2; the match to TRBD1 covers 10 bases. Germline V gene sequence: CDR1 LNHDA, CDR2 SQIVND (reference sequence). The CDR3 has 13 residues. Trimming cost V 11 bases and J 7 bases; bases outside gene matches: 10. Here the CDR3 DNA reads TGTGCCTGTCAGGAGACAGGGGGCCGTGGCTACACCTTC. Encoded protein: CACQETGGRGYTF. Based on the CDR3 plus reference TRBV19 and TRBJ1-2, the full variable domain is DGGITQSPKYLFRKEGQNVTLSCEQNLNHDAMYWYRQDPGQGLRLIYYSQIVNDFQKGDIAEGYSVSREKKESFPLTVTSAQKNPTAFYLCACQETGGRGYTFGSGTRLTVV.

This chain uses TRBV9 with TRBJ2-3; D unresolved. The CDR3 runs to 17 residues. Germline V CDR1 and CDR2: SGDLS, YYNGEE. V was clipped by 0 bases and J by 0 bases, with 14 bases between them. CDR3 sequence: CASSVEGSVTSTDTQYF. CDR3 in DNA: TGTGCCAGCAGCGTAGAAGGCTCAGTCACTAGCACAGATACGCAGTATTTT.

CDR3 nucleotide sequence: TGTGCCAGCAGCGTAGGTCCCGGGGGGAAACTGTTTTTT. Protein: CASSVGPGGKLFF. This chain links TRBV9 with TRBJ1-4; TRBD1 is a possible D gene (5 bases). Looked up from germline, CDR1 is SGDLS and CDR2 is YYNGEE. V was trimmed by 0 bases and J by 11 bases, leaving 11 bases between them. The CDR3 consists of 13 residues.

The J gene is TRBJ2-3, the V gene TRBV19; D is unclear. This CDR3 is built from 13 residues. V was shortened by 5 bases and J by 1 base, with 7 bases between the two germline ends. Germline CDR1 is LNHDA and CDR2 is SQIVND (reference sequence). This CDR3 reads CASSRQGTDTQYF. The CDR3 nucleotides read TGTGCCAGTAGTCGGCAGGGCACAGATACGCAGTATTTT.

The CDR3 DNA reads as TGTGCCAGCAGTCCCAGGGGCGCAGACACCGGGGAGCTGTTTTTT. Its translation: CASSPRGADTGELFF. J is TRBJ2-2 and V is TRBV6-6; TRBD1 is a possible D gene (6 bases). V lost 5 bases and J 3 bases, leaving 13 bases between the germline ends. The CDR3 runs 15 residues. The V gene's germline CDR1 is MNHNY and CDR2 SVGAGI (reference sequence).

V and J are TRBV6-5 and TRBJ1-1, with D hard to call. The CDR3 is 13 residues long. Per the germline V gene, CDR1 is MNHEY and CDR2 is SVGAGI. The V and J ends lost 7 bases and 1 base respectively, with 10 bases between them. Here the CDR3 reads CASIRDGNTEAFF. CDR3 coding DNA: TGTGCCAGCATTCGCGACGGGAACACTGAAGCTTTCTTT.

The chain recombines TRBV30 with TRBJ1-5; D unresolved. Per the germline V gene, CDR1 is GTSNPN and CDR2 is SVGIG (reference sequence). This CDR3 region has 14 residues. Trimming cost V 3 bases and J 1 base, with 10 bases left between them. The CDR3 region has the DNA TGTGCCTGGAGCCTTAGGCAGAGCAATCAGCCCCAGCATTTT. This codes for CAWSLRQSNQPQHF.

This rearrangement joins TRBV2 to TRBJ2-7; D possibly corresponds to TRBD2 (7 bases). CDR1 is SNHLY, CDR2 FYNNEI, per germline. The CDR3 has 14 amino acids. Trimming stripped 1 base from V and 6 bases from J, with 13 bases between. The CDR3 spells CASSEVGGPGEQYF. The CDR3 DNA follows: TGTGCCAGCAGTGAAGTGGGGGGGCCCGGCGAGCAGTACTTC.

This clone was seen a handful of times. The CDR3 loop reads CASYYRTGELFF. In DNA form, the CDR3 reads TGTGCCAGCTACTACAGGACCGGGGAGCTGTTTTTT. The rearrangement uses TRBV28 and TRBJ2-2; weak D call: TRBD1 (5 bases). V was trimmed by 8 bases and J by 5 bases, leaving 9 bases between them. This CDR3 contains 12 residues. Germline V gene sequence: CDR1 MDHEN, CDR2 SYDVKM.

The rearrangement joins TRBV19 to TRBJ2-2; D perhaps matches TRBD2 (5 bases). This CDR3 is 15 amino acids long. Germline V lookup: CDR1 LNHDA, CDR2 SQIVND (reference sequence). V shed 3 bases and J shed 1 base, with 9 bases lying between them. The CDR3 nucleotides read TGTGCCAGTAGTATTGTCGCGGGGAACACCGGGGAGCTGTTTTTT. Protein: CASSIVAGNTGELFF.